Detailed here is one TCR beta chain. The data derive from a study of OX40 agonist ivuxolimab in advanced cancers. Assay: immunoSEQ multiplex PCR; the TCRdb copy retains only in-frame clones and omits some. The sample contains about 81,000 clones, more than 75% of which appear only once. The length of the CDR3 is 12 residues. With 2 bases removed from V and 6 bases from J, the gap between germline ends came to 7 bases. Germline CDR1 is MNHNS and CDR2 is SASEGT. The clonotype originates from an adult with an advanced solid tumor such as melanoma, head and neck, liver or kidney cancer. This specimen consisted of CD4+ or CD8+ T cells sorted from blood, obtained in a trial of the OX40 agonist ivuxolimab. V is TRBV6-1 and J is TRBJ2-5; D ambiguous. CDR3 sequence (DNA): TGTGCCAGCAGTGAAATTTTTCAGACCCAGTACTTC. It yields the protein CASSEIFQTQYF.